The rows below give T cell receptor beta chains drawn from one sample of a study of regulatory and conventional T cells in RAG deficiency. The data were produced by immunoSEQ multiplex PCR, yet TCRdb's version contains in-frame clones alone and is incomplete. Among some 23,000 clones listed, 93% were seen once. This same sample was also taken into another study, of regulatory T cells.

The sample was CD4+ T cells sorted from blood. The receptors derive from a human donor in good health. Each CDR3 is given with its conserved first and last residue. The D gene is left open where the match is weak. Clone size, where shown, is once, few, many, or a class for clones that have expanded.

>TRBV28|-|TRBJ1-1|TRBD1
TGTGCCAGCAGTTCAAACAGGGGGGAGGCTTTCTTT
CASSSNRGEAFF
>TRBV18|-|TRBJ2-3|-
TGTGCCAGCTCGCGCCTAAAAAGCACAGATACGCAGTATTTT
CASSRLKSTDTQYF
>TRBV7-2|-|TRBJ2-1|TRBD2
TGTGCCAGCAGCCCATTCGGGGGGAATGAGCAGTTCTTC
CASSPFGGNEQFF
>TRBV5-5|-|TRBJ2-3|-
TGTGCCAGCAGCTTGGAATTTCGAACTAGCACAGATACGCAGTATTTT
CASSLEFRTSTDTQYF
>TRBV30|-|TRBJ1-5|TRBD1
TGTGCCTGGAGTCTAGGACAGGGAGGCAATCAGCCCCAGCATTTT
CAWSLGQGGNQPQHF
>TRBV18|-|TRBJ2-3|TRBD1
TGTGCCAGCTCACCTGGGACAGGGGGCATGGTTACGCAGTATTTT
CASSPGTGGMVTQYF
>TRBV18|-|TRBJ2-5|-
TGTGCCAGCTCACCACTAGGCCAAGAGACCCAGTACTTC
CASSPLGQETQYF
>TRBV5-1|-|TRBJ2-7|-
TGCGCCAGCAGCAGGGACCACTCCTACGAGCAGTACTTC
CASSRDHSYEQYF
>TRBV13|-|TRBJ2-5|-
TGTGCCAGCAGCTTAGCGGCTAGCGTGGTCGAGACCCAGTACTTC
CASSLAASVVETQYF
>TRBV2|-|TRBJ2-1|-
TGTGCCAGCAGCGGGGGGCAGAACAATGAGCAGTTCTTC
CASSGGQNNEQFF
>TRBV15|-|TRBJ2-2|-
TGTGCCACCAGCGGGGGGACAGTTCGTAGTGGGGAGCTGTTTTTT
CATSGGTVRSGELFF
>TRBV5-1|-|TRBJ2-3|-
TGCGCCAGCAGCTTGTGGGGGGCGGAGCAGAGCACAGATACGCAGTATTTT
CASSLWGAEQSTDTQYF
>TRBV20-1|-|TRBJ2-2|-
TGCAGTGCGCCGGAGGTCGGGGAGCTGTTTTTT
CSAPEVGELFF
>TRBV5-1|-|TRBJ1-1|-
TGCGCCAGCAGCTTGTCTGACGGACTGAACACTGAAGCTTTCTTT
CASSLSDGLNTEAFF
>TRBV5-4|-|TRBJ1-6|-
TGTGCCAGCAGCTTGGTAGGGAGGAATTCACCCCTCCACTTT
CASSLVGRNSPLHF
>TRBV12-5|-|TRBJ2-7|-
TGTGCTAGTGGTTTGACACCGGTGACAGGGAGGGGGTACGAGCAGTACTTC
CASGLTPVTGRGYEQYF
>TRBV6-1|-|TRBJ2-7|TRBD2
TGTGCCAGCAGCCTGACTAGCGGGAGCTCCTACGAGCAGTACTTC
CASSLTSGSSYEQYF
>TRBV5-1|-|TRBJ2-3|-
TGCGCCAGCAGCTTGGCAGGCCGGTGGCCAGATACGCAGTATTTT
CASSLAGRWPDTQYF
>TRBV5-5|-|TRBJ1-5|-
TGTGCCAGCAGCTTGGGTATTATCAGGCAGCCCCAGCATTTT
CASSLGIIRQPQHF
>TRBV7-7|-|TRBJ1-3|-
TGTGCCAGCAGCTTATCACCATTCGAGGGAAACACCATATATTTT
CASSLSPFEGNTIYF
>TRBV21-1|-|TRBJ1-2|-
TGTGCCAGCAGCCGGGAAAGGGCCCAAGGGGGCTACACCTTC
CASSRERAQGGYTF
>TRBV18|-|TRBJ1-6|TRBD1
TGTGCCAGCTCACCGGGACAGGGGTATAATTCACCCCTCCACTTT
CASSPGQGYNSPLHF
>TRBV5-1|-|TRBJ1-5|-
TGCGCCAGCAGCTTGGGGCAGGGGCTCAATCAGCCCCAGCATTTT
CASSLGQGLNQPQHF
>TRBV7-2|-|TRBJ1-5|TRBD1
TGTGCCAGCAGCTGGACAGGGGGCCCCAATCAGCCCCAGCATTTT
CASSWTGGPNQPQHF
>TRBV19|-|TRBJ1-5|-
TGTGCCAGTAGCGGTAGGAGGGTCCTGCAGCCCCAGCATTTT
CASSGRRVLQPQHF
>TRBV19|-|TRBJ2-6|-
TGTGCCAGTAGTACGGGACGGAGGGGCTCTGGGGCCAACGTCCTGACTTTC
CASSTGRRGSGANVLTF
>TRBV28|-|TRBJ2-7|TRBD2
TGTGCCAGCAACCGTCTTAGCGGGAGCCGCCCCTACGAGCAGTACTTC
CASNRLSGSRPYEQYF
>TRBV9|-|TRBJ1-2|-
TGTGCCAGCAGCGCCTCCCACAGGGTAAACTATGGCTACACCTTC
CASSASHRVNYGYTF
>TRBV18|-|TRBJ2-1|-
TGTGCCAGCTCACCACCGAGTAATGAGCAGTTCTTC
CASSPPSNEQFF
>TRBV6-1|-|TRBJ2-6|-
TGTGCCAGCAGTGCGAGAAGACAGAAATCTGGGGCCAACGTCCTGACTTTC
CASSARRQKSGANVLTF
>TRBV16|-|TRBJ2-7|TRBD2
TGTGCCAGCAGTAACCCCGGGACTAGCGTCCACGAGCAGTACTTC
CASSNPGTSVHEQYF
>TRBV11-2|-|TRBJ2-4|TRBD1
TGTGCCAGCAGCCCAGGGACAGGGAACATTCAGTACTTC
CASSPGTGNIQYF
>TRBV10-3|-|TRBJ2-5|-
TGTGCCATCAGTGAGCAAGAGACCCAGTACTTC
CAISEQETQYF
>TRBV27|-|TRBJ1-4|TRBD1
TGTGCCAGCAGTTTGGGACAGATGGAAAAACTGTTTTTT
CASSLGQMEKLFF
>TRBV10-2|-|TRBJ1-4|-
TGCGCCAGCAGTGAGTCAGGGGAATATGAAAAACTGTTTTTT
CASSESGEYEKLFF
>TRBV5-1|-|TRBJ2-2|-
TGCGCCAGCACGCATCGGGAGACACTCAACACCGGGGAGCTGTTTTTT
CASTHRETLNTGELFF
>TRBV18|-|TRBJ2-5|-
TGTGCCAGCTCACCGGGTATCCAAGAGACCCAGTACTTC
CASSPGIQETQYF
>TRBV5-1|-|TRBJ2-2|TRBD1
TGCGCCAGCAGCTTGGCCGAGCGGAGACAGGGGAACACCGGGGAGCTGTTTTTT
CASSLAERRQGNTGELFF
>TRBV4-2|-|TRBJ2-5|-
TGTGCCAGCAGCCAAGCGGGGCTACGGGAGACCCAGTACTTC
CASSQAGLRETQYF
>TRBV7-3|few|TRBJ2-3|-
TGTGCCAGCAGCTTAAATCCCCGGGGCACAGATACGCAGTATTTT
CASSLNPRGTDTQYF
>TRBV10-2|-|TRBJ1-1|-
TGCGCCAGCAGTGAAGGCCTGATCCGAGTCGATGGCACTGAAGCTTTCTTT
CASSEGLIRVDGTEAFF
>TRBV2|few|TRBJ1-1|TRBD1
TGTGCCAGCAGCGGACAGGGGGTTGGTAGAGCTTTCTTT
CASSGQGVGRAFF
>TRBV5-4|-|TRBJ1-1|-
TGTGCCAGCAGTTCGGGGCTAGCTGAAGCTTTCTTT
CASSSGLAEAFF
>TRBV19|-|TRBJ2-5|-
TGTGCCAGTACTCGACAGGGAAGGGGAGGTGAGACCCAGTACTTC
CASTRQGRGGETQYF
>TRBV19|-|TRBJ1-6|TRBD1
TGTGCCAGTAGTATCCAACAGGGGCGCAATTCACCCCTCCACTTT
CASSIQQGRNSPLHF
>TRBV27|-|TRBJ1-2|-
TGTGCCAGCAGTTTGAGTTCTCCTAACTATGGCTACACCTTC
CASSLSSPNYGYTF
>TRBV28|-|TRBJ2-3|-
TGTGCCAGCAGTTTTAAGGGCACAGATACGCAGTATTTT
CASSFKGTDTQYF
>TRBV12-5|-|TRBJ2-2|TRBD1
TGTGCTAGTGGTCCACGGACAGGGGCGACCGGGGAGCTGTTTTTT
CASGPRTGATGELFF
>TRBV19|-|TRBJ2-3|-
TGTGCCAGTAGTATAGGCAGACCACCCGGCACAGATACGCAGTATTTT
CASSIGRPPGTDTQYF
>TRBV7-7|-|TRBJ2-5|TRBD2
TGTGCCAGCAGCTCCCGACTAGCGGGGACCCAGTACTTC
CASSSRLAGTQYF
>TRBV7-9|-|TRBJ2-3|TRBD1
TGTGCCAGCAGCGTGACAGGGGTACGCACAGATACGCAGTATTTT
CASSVTGVRTDTQYF
>TRBV7-2|-|TRBJ2-5|-
TGTGCCAGCAGCTTAGCCGTGACTCAAGAGACCCAGTACTTC
CASSLAVTQETQYF
>TRBV18|-|TRBJ1-6|-
TGTGCCAGCTCAGCGGAGGGGGGGAATAATTCACCCCTCCACTTT
CASSAEGGNNSPLHF
>TRBV6-6|-|TRBJ1-5|-
TGTGCCAGCAGCTCTGACAAATTTAATCAGCCCCAGCATTTT
CASSSDKFNQPQHF
>TRBV19|-|TRBJ2-2|TRBD1
TGTGCCAGTCGACCTTCCAGGGGGCTGAACACCGGGGAGCTGTTTTTT
CASRPSRGLNTGELFF
>TRBV6-1|-|TRBJ2-1|TRBD1
TGTGCCAGCAGTGACCAAACAGGGGCTGAGCAGTTCTTC
CASSDQTGAEQFF
>TRBV5-4|-|TRBJ2-1|-
TGTGCCAGCAGCTTGGAGGAGGTATCCTACAATGAGCAGTTCTTC
CASSLEEVSYNEQFF